This record covers a single T cell receptor (beta chain). The record originates from a study of control samples from healthy donors and cancer patients. Assay: immunoSEQ multiplex PCR; the TCRdb copy retains only in-frame clones and omits some. The sample consists of about 140,000 clones, 90% to 95% of them appearing once. This CDR3 region has 14 residues. Trimming took 5 bases from V and 0 from J, leaving 8 bases between them. The germline V gene encodes CDR1 SGHRS and CDR2 YFSETQ. This TCR was sampled from a man in his forties in good health. The chain combines TRBV5-1 with TRBJ2-2; unclear D gene. The sequencing input was blood. Written as DNA, the CDR3 is TGCGCCAGCAGTGGCCTGTCGAACACCGGGGAGCTGTTTTTT. This sequence encodes CASSGLSNTGELFF.